The sequence of this TCR beta chain was determined in a study of neoadjuvant anti-PD-1 for oral cavity cancer. Study information: Around day 43, patients without progression received a fourth nivolumab dose before surgery. Study findings and constraints: Post-nivolumab, blood T cell clonality was significantly elevated in non-responders. TCR analyses covered only a few patients per response group.

Data came from immunoSEQ multiplex PCR; TCRdb stores just in-frame clones and leaves some out. The table has 14,000 to 15,000 clones, approximately 71% seen once. Stage II-IVA oral cavity squamous cell carcinoma was new and untreated by systemic or radiation therapy. Points on this clone: Its target is unknown.

The clonotype was recovered from a person aged 35-79 years with oral cavity squamous cell carcinoma. The material was PBMCs, obtained before nivolumab (anti-PD-1) treatment.

The CDR3 DNA sequence: TGTGCCAGCAGACGAGGTTGGGGAAACGAGCAGTACTTC. Its protein product is CASRRGWGNEQYF. V is TRBV2 and J is TRBJ2-7; D remains ambiguous. CDR1 is SNHLY, CDR2 FYNNEI, per germline. V was pared by 6 bases and J by 5 bases, with 14 bases between. This CDR3 has 13 residues.